The 22 T cell receptor beta chains presented below share a single source sample, sequenced in a study of CD4 T cells in relation to SARS-CoV-2 and coronaviruses. Generated by immunoSEQ multiplex PCR, the TCRdb table keeps only in-frame clones and is missing some. Among 20,000 to 25,000 clones, 72% were seen once, and the ten largest hold 16%. These receptors' antigens are unknown. The unexposed donors gave CD4+ T cells in about 2011-2018, prior to COVID-19. After more than eight days of culture, CD4+ T cells were isolated. Sequencing used CD4+ T cells from PBMCs, cultured in vitro. These receptors were taken from a human donor in good health.

This chain uses TRBV4-2 with TRBJ2-7; TRBD1 is a possible D gene (6 bases). In germline, CDR1 is LGHNA, CDR2 YNFKEQ. CDR3 length: 12 amino acids. The V end lost 3 bases, the J end lost 3 bases, and 6 bases lay between the germline ends. The CDR3: CASSQTGYEQYF. DNA of the CDR3: TGTGCCAGCAGCCAGACAGGCTACGAGCAGTACTTC.

The chain uses TRBV6-2 or TRBV6-3 and TRBJ2-6; no clear D. Germline lookup yields CDR1 MNHEY and CDR2 SVGEGT. Trimming pared 2 bases from V and 4 bases from J, leaving 9 bases between. The length of the CDR3 is 15 residues. CDR3 amino acids: CASSYPSPGANVLTF. DNA of the CDR3: TGTGCCAGCAGTTACCCCAGCCCCGGGGCCAACGTCCTGACTTTC.

The CDR3 nucleotides are TGTGCCAGCAGCGAGCGCGGGGGGAGCGGGGTTTCCACAGATACGCAGTATTTT. It is translated as CASSERGGSGVSTDTQYF. This rearrangement joins TRBV7-8 to TRBJ2-3; 8 bases are shared with TRBD2. Germline V lookup: CDR1 SGHVS, CDR2 FQNEAQ. This CDR3 is 18 amino acids long. V lost 5 bases, J lost 2 bases, and 15 bases stayed unmatched. The full variable domain, its missing parts supplied by reference TRBV7-8 and TRBJ2-3, is GAGVSQSPRYKVAKRGQDVALRCDPISGHVSLFWYQQALGQGPEFLTYFQNEAQLDKSGLPSDRFFAERPEGSVSTLKIQRTQQEDSAVYLCASSERGGSGVSTDTQYFGPGTRLTVL.

J is TRBJ1-2 and V is TRBV6-1; D call uncertain. The CDR3 spans 16 residues. V lost 2 bases, J lost 2 bases, and 15 bases lay in between. CDR1 is MNHNS and CDR2 is SASEGT in the germline V gene. Here the CDR3 DNA reads TGTGCCAGCAGTGAAAGCGCCCGGCGGGAAAACTATGGCTACACCTTC. It yields the protein CASSESARRENYGYTF.

The chain uses TRBV3-1 (or the pseudogene TRBV3-2) and TRBJ1-1, with D hard to call. V lost 3 bases and J 0 bases, leaving 14 bases between the germline ends. CDR1 is LGHDT, CDR2 YNNKEL, per germline (reference sequence). This CDR3 comprises 16 residues. Here the CDR3 DNA reads TGTGCCAGCAGCCAGGAGGACGGCCGTCTGAACACTGAAGCTTTCTTT. Amino acids: CASSQEDGRLNTEAFF.

The CDR3 is CASSSVGPYEQYF. The CDR3 coding sequence is TGTGCCAGCAGCTCTGTAGGGCCCTACGAGCAGTACTTC. This chain connects TRBV7-9 to TRBJ2-7, with D hard to call. This CDR3 is 13 amino acids long. V was shortened by 4 bases and J by 2 bases, with 9 bases between the two germline ends. CDR1 is SEHNR and CDR2 is FQNEAQ in the germline V gene (reference sequence).

This rearrangement joins TRBV2 to TRBJ2-5; D tentatively fits TRBD1 or TRBD2 (5 bases each). CDR1 is SNHLY, CDR2 FYNNEI, per germline. This CDR3 is 15 amino acids long. V shed 6 bases and J shed 5 bases, with 19 bases lying between them. CDR3 region: CASSPGTVGGETQYF. The CDR3, as DNA: TGTGCCAGCAGCCCCGGGACCGTTGGGGGTGAGACCCAGTACTTC.

The chain couples TRBV11-2 to TRBJ1-3; no definite D call. Germline V gene lookup returns CDR1 SGHAT and CDR2 FQNNGV. Trimming pared 1 base from V and 0 bases from J, leaving 4 bases between. This CDR3 spans 14 amino acids. CDR3 sequence: CASSLVDSGNTIYF. The CDR3 DNA is TGTGCCAGCAGCTTAGTGGACTCTGGAAACACCATATATTTT.

CDR3 region: CATSDSSYNEQFF. For the CDR3, the DNA is TGTGCCACCAGTGACTCGAGCTACAATGAGCAGTTCTTC. The chain recombines TRBV24-1 with TRBJ2-1; D call uncertain. Trimming removed 4 bases at V and 3 bases at J, with 6 bases between. The CDR3 has 13 residues. Germline CDR1 KGHDR, CDR2 SFDVKD.

This clone was found a few times. The chain is built from TRBV7-2 and TRBJ2-2, with no clear D. V was pared by 5 bases and J by 1 base, with 11 bases between. This CDR3 has 15 residues. Germline loops: CDR1 SGHTA, CDR2 FQGNSA. The CDR3 nucleotides are TGTGCCAGCAGCCCGTCGTCGAGGAACACCGGGGAGCTGTTTTTT. Amino acids: CASSPSSRNTGELFF.

J is TRBJ2-5 and V is TRBV19; 7 nucleotides align to TRBD2. The CDR3 is made up of 15 amino acids. The V gene's germline CDR1 is LNHDA and CDR2 SQIVND (reference sequence). J gave up 4 bases and V 1 base, and 6 bases lay outside the gene matches. CDR3 coding DNA: TGTGCCAGTAGTATAGGAACTAGCGAAGGAGAGACCCAGTACTTC. Its translation: CASSIGTSEGETQYF. The full variable domain, with the rest looked up from reference TRBV19 and TRBJ2-5, is DGGITQSPKYLFRKEGQNVTLSCEQNLNHDAMYWYRQDPGQGLRLIYYSQIVNDFQKGDIAEGYSVSREKKESFPLTVTSAQKNPTAFYLCASSIGTSEGETQYFGPGTRLLVL.

CDR3 bases: TGCGCCAGCAGCTATGGGTCCACCCTTGCTGGAAACACCATATATTTT. It encodes CASSYGSTLAGNTIYF. The chain combines TRBV5-1 with TRBJ1-3; D is ambiguous. The germline CDR1 and CDR2 sequences are SGHRS and YFSETQ. The CDR3 has 16 amino acids. Trimming removed 3 bases from V and 2 bases from J, with 15 bases in between.

In its sample, this clone was seen a few times. The CDR3 does not end in the conserved phenylalanine or tryptophan, so this is likely a read error. No DNA is shown, since the ends of the CDR3 on it are uncertain; the CDR3 is the one TCRdb lists. The chain uses TRBV3-1 (or the pseudogene TRBV3-2) and TRBJ2-7; TRBD2, as called in the table, went unchecked against the DNA. The CDR3 is 15 amino acids long, termini counted. Per the germline V gene, CDR1 is LGHDT and CDR2 is YNNKEL (reference sequence). The CDR3 here is CASSQGPGLAGGRKI.

In this sample, this clone turned up once. The rearrangement uses TRBV27 and TRBJ2-7, with D maybe TRBD1 (6 bases). Between the trimmed V and J ends, which lost 5 bases and 2 bases, there was a span of 13 bases. Germline CDR1 reads MNHEY; CDR2 reads SMNVEV (reference sequence). The CDR3 has 14 amino acids. CDR3 sequence (DNA): TGTGCCAGCAGTCCCCGACAGGCCCCCTACGAGCAGTACTTC. Residues: CASSPRQAPYEQYF.

The rearrangement uses TRBV18 and TRBJ2-5, with 7 bases that match TRBD1. CDR1 and CDR2 from the germline V gene are KGHSH and LQKENI. The CDR3 extends over 13 amino acids. After removal of 6 bases from V and 5 bases from J, the junction contained 6 bases not matched to a gene. The CDR3 DNA reads as TGTGCCAGCTCCCTAACAGGGGATGAGACCCAGTACTTC. It codes for CASSLTGDETQYF.

The chain recombines TRBV6-2 or TRBV6-3 with TRBJ2-5; D is uncertain. The germline gives CDR1 MNHEY, CDR2 SVGEGT. The length of the CDR3 is 11 residues. The ends were cut back, 5 bases at V and 0 bases at J, with 1 base in the middle. Written as DNA, the CDR3 is TGTGCCAGCAGTAACCAAGAGACCCAGTACTTC. This encodes CASSNQETQYF.

This rearrangement joins TRBV5-1 to TRBJ1-3, with D maybe TRBD1 (6 bases). The germline V gene has CDR1 SGHRS and CDR2 YFSETQ. V lost 0 bases and J lost 2, with 9 bases in between. The CDR3 length is 15 residues. CDR3 amino acids: CASSLGQAAGNTIYF. DNA for the CDR3: TGCGCCAGCAGCTTGGGACAGGCGGCTGGAAACACCATATATTTT.

This clone showed up just once. The genes are TRBV7-2 and TRBJ2-7; 12 bases map to TRBD2. The length of the CDR3 is 18 residues. Germline trimming cut 2 bases from V and 1 base from J; bases unmatched to any gene: 9. From germline, CDR1 is SGHTA and CDR2 FQGNSA. The CDR3 DNA reads as TGTGCCAGCAGCTTAATGTCTAGCGGGGGGGATTATTCCTACGAGCAGTACTTC. Translation gives CASSLMSSGGDYSYEQYF.

This clone was counted only a few times. V is TRBV7-2 and J is TRBJ2-7; 10 positions match TRBD1. Per germline, CDR1 SGHTA and CDR2 FQGNSA. This CDR3 is built from 14 residues. J gave up 2 bases and V 5 bases, and 3 bases lay outside the gene matches. The CDR3 sequence: CASSLGQGAYEQYF. The CDR3 DNA reads TGTGCCAGCAGCCTCGGACAGGGGGCCTACGAGCAGTACTTC.

In this sample, this clone turned up a few times. This chain connects TRBV30 to TRBJ2-7; D ambiguous. V lost 2 bases to trimming and J lost 0 bases, with 11 bases between them. Germline V gene lookup returns CDR1 GTSNPN and CDR2 SVGIG (reference sequence). The CDR3 sequence is 14 residues long. In nucleotides, the CDR3 is TGTGCCTGGAGTCTCAGGAGTAGCTCCTACGAGCAGTACTTC. Translating gives CAWSLRSSSYEQYF.

The V call is TRBV18, the J call TRBJ2-3; TRBD1 aligns across 7 bases. With V trimmed by 4 bases and J by 4 bases, 8 bases remained unmatched. Germline CDR1 KGHSH, CDR2 LQKENI. This CDR3 spans 15 amino acids. This chain's CDR3 is CASSRDSTRPDTQYF. The CDR3 region has the DNA TGTGCCAGCTCACGGGACAGCACTCGTCCAGATACGCAGTATTTT.

This clone was counted between two and nine times. This chain uses TRBV19 with TRBJ1-1; D unclear. Germline-derived CDR1 and CDR2 are LNHDA and SQIVND (reference sequence). This CDR3 contains 18 residues. Deletions cut 1 base from V and 1 base from J, with 19 bases between. CDR3 sequence: CASSIGVRGRTTNTEAFF. The DNA for the CDR3 is TGTGCCAGTAGTATAGGGGTTCGGGGTCGGACGACGAACACTGAAGCTTTCTTT.